The clone carrying this T cell receptor (beta chain) was seen ten or more times. What it binds is unknown. This specimen belongs to a study of T cells in Graves' hyperthyroidism and ophthalmopathy. Study-level points and caveats: From stable hyperthyroidism, ophthalmopathy was set apart by a 13 V-J model.

Trimming cost V 6 bases and J 6 bases, with 15 bases left between them. CDR1 is MDHEN, CDR2 SYDVKM, per germline. This CDR3 spans 14 amino acids. RNA transcripts were the template for amplifying TCR beta CDR3 regions. HTBI primers drove first-round RT-PCR of the TCR CDR3. TCRdb re-analysed the multiplex PCR reads in MiXCR, keeping a single row per CDR3 protein. The sample contains about 640,000 distinct CDR3 sequences, roughly 20% of which appear only once. This chain uses TRBV28 with TRBJ1-5; D not resolved. The origin of this receptor is a man aged 25 to 40 with Graves' ophthalmopathy. Sequencing used blood. CDR3 in DNA: TGTGCCAGCAGCTCCCAGGCGACGAGTCAGCCCCAGCATTTT. Protein product: CASSSQATSQPQHF.